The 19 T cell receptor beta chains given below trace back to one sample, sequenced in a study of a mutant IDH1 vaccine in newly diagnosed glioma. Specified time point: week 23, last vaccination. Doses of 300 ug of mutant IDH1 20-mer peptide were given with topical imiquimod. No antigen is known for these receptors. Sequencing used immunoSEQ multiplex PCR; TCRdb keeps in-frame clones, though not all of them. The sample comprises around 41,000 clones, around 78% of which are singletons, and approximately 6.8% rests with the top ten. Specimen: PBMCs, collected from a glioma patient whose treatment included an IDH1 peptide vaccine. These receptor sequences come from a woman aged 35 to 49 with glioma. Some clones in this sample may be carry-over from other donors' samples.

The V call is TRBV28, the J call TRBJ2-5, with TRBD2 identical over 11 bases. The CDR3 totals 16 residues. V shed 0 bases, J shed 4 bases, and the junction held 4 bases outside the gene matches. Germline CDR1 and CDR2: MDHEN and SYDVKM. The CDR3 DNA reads TGTGCCAGCAGTTTATGGTTAGCGGGAGGGCGAGAGACCCAGTACTTC. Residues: CASSLWLAGGRETQYF.

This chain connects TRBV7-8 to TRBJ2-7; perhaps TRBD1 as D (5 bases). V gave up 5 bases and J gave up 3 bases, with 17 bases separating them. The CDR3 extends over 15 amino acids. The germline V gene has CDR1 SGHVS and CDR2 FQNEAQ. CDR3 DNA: TGTGCCAGCAGCAACTGGGGCGTGGGTGACTACGAGCAGTACTTC. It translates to CASSNWGVGDYEQYF.

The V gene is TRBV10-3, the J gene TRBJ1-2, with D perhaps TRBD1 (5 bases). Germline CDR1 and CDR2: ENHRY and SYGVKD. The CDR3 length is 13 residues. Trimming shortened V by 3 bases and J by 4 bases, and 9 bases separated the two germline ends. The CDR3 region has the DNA TGTGCCATCAGTGAAATAGGGGTCTATGGCTACACCTTC. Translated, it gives CAISEIGVYGYTF.

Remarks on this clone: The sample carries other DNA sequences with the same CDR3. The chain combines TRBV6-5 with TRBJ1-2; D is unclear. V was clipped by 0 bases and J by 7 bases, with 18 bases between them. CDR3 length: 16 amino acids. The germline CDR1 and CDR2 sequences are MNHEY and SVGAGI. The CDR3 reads CASSYSMAAQESGYTF. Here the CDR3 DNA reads TGTGCCAGCAGTTACTCAATGGCCGCGCAGGAGAGTGGCTACACCTTC.

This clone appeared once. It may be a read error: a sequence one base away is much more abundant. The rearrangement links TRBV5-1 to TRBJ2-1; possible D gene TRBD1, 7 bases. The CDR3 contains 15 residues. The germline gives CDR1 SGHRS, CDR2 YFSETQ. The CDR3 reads CASGLEGAPYSEQFF. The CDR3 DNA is TGCGCCAGCGGCTTGGAGGGGGCGCCGTATAGTGAGCAGTTCTTC.

The CDR3 coding sequence is TGTGCCAGCAGCTATGGGACGTCGAACACTGAAGCTTTCTTT. Residues: CASSYGTSNTEAFF. J is TRBJ1-1 and V is TRBV9; TRBD1 might be the D (5 bases). CDR1 is SGDLS, CDR2 YYNGEE, per germline. V was pared by 4 bases and J by 1 base, with 11 bases between. CDR3 length equals 14 residues.

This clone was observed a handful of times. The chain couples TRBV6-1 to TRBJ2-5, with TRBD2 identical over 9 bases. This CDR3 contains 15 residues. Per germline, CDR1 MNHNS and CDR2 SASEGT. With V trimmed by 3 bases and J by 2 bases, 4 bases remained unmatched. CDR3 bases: TGTGCCAGCAGTGAGTCCAGCGGGGGGCAAGAGACCCAGTACTTC. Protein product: CASSESSGGQETQYF.

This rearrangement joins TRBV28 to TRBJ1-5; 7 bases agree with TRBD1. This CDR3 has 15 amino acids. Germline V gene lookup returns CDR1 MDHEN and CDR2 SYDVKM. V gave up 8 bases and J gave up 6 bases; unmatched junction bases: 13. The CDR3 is CASLDRGPGGQPQHF. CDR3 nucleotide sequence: TGTGCCAGCCTAGATCGGGGGCCAGGGGGTCAGCCCCAGCATTTT.

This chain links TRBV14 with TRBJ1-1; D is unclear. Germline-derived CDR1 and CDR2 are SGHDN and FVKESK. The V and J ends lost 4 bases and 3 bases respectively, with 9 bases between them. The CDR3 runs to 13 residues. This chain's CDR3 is CASSLGQYTEAFF. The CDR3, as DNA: TGTGCCAGCAGCCTCGGCCAGTACACTGAAGCTTTCTTT.

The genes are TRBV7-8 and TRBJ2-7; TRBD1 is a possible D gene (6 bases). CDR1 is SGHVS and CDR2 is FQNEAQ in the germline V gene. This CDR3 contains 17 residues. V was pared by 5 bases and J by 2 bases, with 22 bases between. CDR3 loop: CASSGGLAESETYEQYF. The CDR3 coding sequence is TGTGCCAGCAGCGGGGGCCTTGCCGAGAGCGAGACCTACGAGCAGTACTTC.

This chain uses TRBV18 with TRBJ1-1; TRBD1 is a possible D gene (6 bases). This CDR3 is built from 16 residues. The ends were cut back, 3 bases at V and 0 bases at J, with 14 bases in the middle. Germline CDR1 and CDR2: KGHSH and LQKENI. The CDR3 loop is CASSPRVGAMNTEAFF. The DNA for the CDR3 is TGTGCCAGCTCACCGAGGGTGGGGGCCATGAACACTGAAGCTTTCTTT.

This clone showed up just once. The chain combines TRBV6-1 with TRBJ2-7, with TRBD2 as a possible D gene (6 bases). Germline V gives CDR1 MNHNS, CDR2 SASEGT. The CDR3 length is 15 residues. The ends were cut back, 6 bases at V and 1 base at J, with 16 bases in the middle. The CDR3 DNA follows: TGTGCCAGCAGCCGGACACTAGCCACGTCCTACGAGCAGTACTTC. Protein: CASSRTLATSYEQYF.

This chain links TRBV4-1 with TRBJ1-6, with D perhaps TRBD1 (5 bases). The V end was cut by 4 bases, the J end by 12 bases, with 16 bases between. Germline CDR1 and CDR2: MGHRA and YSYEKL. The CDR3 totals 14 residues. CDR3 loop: CASSPGVAGRPLHF. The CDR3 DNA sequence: TGCGCCAGCAGCCCGGGAGTTGCGGGACGACCCCTCCACTTT.

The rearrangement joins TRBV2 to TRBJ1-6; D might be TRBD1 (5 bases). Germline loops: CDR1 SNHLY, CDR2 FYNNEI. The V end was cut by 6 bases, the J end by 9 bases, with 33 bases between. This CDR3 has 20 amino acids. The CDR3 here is CASSGGSWLEGRGRGSPLHF. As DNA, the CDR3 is TGTGCCAGCAGCGGGGGGTCCTGGCTAGAAGGTCGGGGAAGGGGTTCACCCCTCCACTTT.

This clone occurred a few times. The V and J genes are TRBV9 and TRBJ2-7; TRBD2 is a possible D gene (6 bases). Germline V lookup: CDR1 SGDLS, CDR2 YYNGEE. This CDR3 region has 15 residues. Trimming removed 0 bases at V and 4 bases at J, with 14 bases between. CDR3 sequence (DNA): TGTGCCAGCAGCGTAGAGTTGGCGGGGACTTACGAGCAGTACTTC. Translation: CASSVELAGTYEQYF.

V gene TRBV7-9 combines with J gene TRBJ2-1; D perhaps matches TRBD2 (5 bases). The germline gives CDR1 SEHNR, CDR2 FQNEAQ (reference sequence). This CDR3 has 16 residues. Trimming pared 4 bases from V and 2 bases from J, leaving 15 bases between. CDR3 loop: CASSSHSGKTYNEQFF. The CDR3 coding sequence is TGTGCCAGCAGCTCCCATTCGGGAAAAACCTACAATGAGCAGTTCTTC.

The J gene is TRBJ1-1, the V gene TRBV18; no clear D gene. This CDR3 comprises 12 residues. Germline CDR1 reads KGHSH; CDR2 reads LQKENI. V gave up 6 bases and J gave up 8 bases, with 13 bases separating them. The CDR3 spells CASSKQSPEAFF. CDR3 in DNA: TGTGCCAGCTCGAAGCAATCTCCCGAAGCTTTCTTT. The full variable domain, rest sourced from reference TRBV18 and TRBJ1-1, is NAGVMQNPRHLVRRRGQEARLRCSPMKGHSHVYWYRQLPEEGLKFMVYLQKENIIDESGMPKERFSAEFPKEGPSILRIQQVVRGDSAAYFCASSKQSPEAFFGQGTRLTVV.

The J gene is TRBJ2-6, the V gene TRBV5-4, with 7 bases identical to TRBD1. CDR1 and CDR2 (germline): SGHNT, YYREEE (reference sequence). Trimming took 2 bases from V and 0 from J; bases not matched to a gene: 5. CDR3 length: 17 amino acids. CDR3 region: CASSFAGGSSGANVLTF. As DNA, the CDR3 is TGTGCCAGCAGCTTCGCAGGGGGTAGCTCTGGGGCCAACGTCCTGACTTTC.

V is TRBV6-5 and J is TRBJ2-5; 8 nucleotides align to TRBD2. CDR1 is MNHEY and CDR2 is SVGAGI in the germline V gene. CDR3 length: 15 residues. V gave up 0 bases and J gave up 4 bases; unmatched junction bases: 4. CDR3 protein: CASSYSKSGRETQYF. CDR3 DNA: TGTGCCAGCAGTTACTCGAAGAGCGGGAGAGAGACCCAGTACTTC.